The sample holds a few counts of the clone carrying this T cell receptor (beta chain). Sequencing was performed with immunoSEQ multiplex PCR; in TCRdb, only in-frame clones are kept and a portion is missing. Here the sample spans approximately 1.1 million clones, roughly 74% being singletons. The record originates from a study of shared clonotypes between healthy human individuals. Sequences were obtained from memory CD4+ T cells from PBMCs. Subset meaning: CD45RA-negative fraction. The TCR was taken from a man younger than 35 in good health. Some clones in this sample may be carry-over from other donors' samples.

The CDR3 region is CASSLLQTSHEQYF. In nucleotides, the CDR3 is TGTGCCAGCAGCTTACTACAGACTTCCCACGAGCAGTACTTC. The genes are TRBV7-2 and TRBJ2-7; D is uncertain. The CDR3 length is 14 residues. V gave up 2 bases and J gave up 5 bases, with 13 bases separating them. The germline V gene encodes CDR1 SGHTA and CDR2 FQGNSA.